This is a list of T cell receptor beta chains from one sample in a study of CD8 T cells in ankylosing spondylitis. MiXCR was run by TCRdb on the 5' RACE reads, yielding one entry per CDR3 protein. The profile shows roughly 160,000 distinct CDR3 sequences, approximately 10% of them singletons. The material sequenced was blood, either unsorted or a sorted T cell fraction (not recorded which). Receptor source: a female donor with ankylosing spondylitis or in good health (not recorded which). Both conserved end residues are part of each CDR3. The order of the fields is J gene, D gene, clone size, V gene, CDR3 length, CDR3 DNA, CDR3 protein. D genes are given only for firm matches. The listing skips clone size in some rows; elsewhere it reads once, few, many or a size class.

j_gene: TRBJ2-7; d_gene: .; abundance: .; v_gene: TRBV27; len: 11; CDR3nt: TGTACCAGCAGCTTCGGTGACGAGCAGTACTTC; CDR3aa: CTSSFGDEQYF
j_gene: TRBJ2-1; d_gene: .; abundance: .; v_gene: TRBV20-1; len: 12; CDR3nt: TGCAGTGCTATGGCCAGCGAGGTTGAGCTGTTCTTC; CDR3aa: CSAMASEVELFF
j_gene: TRBJ2-7; d_gene: TRBD2; abundance: .; v_gene: TRBV28; len: 15; CDR3nt: TGTGCCAGCAGCCTCCGAGGGAGGGTATTCGACGAGCAGTACTTC; CDR3aa: CASSLRGRVFDEQYF
j_gene: TRBJ1-2; d_gene: TRBD1; abundance: .; v_gene: TRBV19; len: 14; CDR3nt: TGTGCCAGTAGTATAAGCGGGACAGCCTATGGCTACACCTTC; CDR3aa: CASSISGTAYGYTF
j_gene: TRBJ2-2; d_gene: .; abundance: .; v_gene: TRBV4-3; len: 17; CDR3nt: TGCGCCAGCAGCCAAACCCATGCAGCGGAGTACACCGGGGAGCTGTTTTTT; CDR3aa: CASSQTHAAEYTGELFF
j_gene: TRBJ2-5; d_gene: .; abundance: few; v_gene: TRBV2; len: 14; CDR3nt: TGTGCCAGCAGTGAATACGCAGGCCAAGAGACCCAGTACTTC; CDR3aa: CASSEYAGQETQYF
j_gene: TRBJ2-1; d_gene: TRBD1; abundance: .; v_gene: TRBV2; len: 16; CDR3nt: TGTGCCAGCCGGCCTGGGACAGGGGGTGGCGAAGATGAGCAGTTCTTC; CDR3aa: CASRPGTGGGEDEQFF
j_gene: TRBJ1-1; d_gene: .; abundance: few; v_gene: TRBV19; len: 14; CDR3nt: TGTGCCAGTAGTATAGGTGGCATGAACACTGAAGCTTTCTTT; CDR3aa: CASSIGGMNTEAFF
j_gene: TRBJ1-6; d_gene: .; abundance: .; v_gene: TRBV30; len: 15; CDR3nt: TGTGCCTGGAGTGACGAACAGTGGATTAATTCACCCCTCCACTTT; CDR3aa: CAWSDEQWINSPLHF
j_gene: TRBJ2-1; d_gene: TRBD1; abundance: .; v_gene: TRBV6-5; len: 14; CDR3nt: TGTGCCAGCAGTTACCAGGACAGGGCCAATGAGCAGTTCTTC; CDR3aa: CASSYQDRANEQFF
j_gene: TRBJ2-1; d_gene: .; abundance: many; v_gene: TRBV4-3; len: 15; CDR3nt: TGCGCCAGCAGCCAAGACCGTGGGGCAGGGAATGAGCAGTTCTTC; CDR3aa: CASSQDRGAGNEQFF
j_gene: TRBJ2-1; d_gene: .; abundance: .; v_gene: TRBV20-1; len: 14; CDR3nt: TGCAGTGCCCACGCGGCCGTGAGGGCCGCTGAGCAGTTCTTC; CDR3aa: CSAHAAVRAAEQFF
j_gene: TRBJ2-5; d_gene: .; abundance: .; v_gene: TRBV29-1; len: 16; CDR3nt: TGCAGCGCCTCGGGCAGTTTAGGGCTGGGTGGGGAGACCCAGTACTTC; CDR3aa: CSASGSLGLGGETQYF
j_gene: TRBJ2-1; d_gene: TRBD2; abundance: .; v_gene: TRBV11-2; len: 15; CDR3nt: TGTGCCAGCAGCTTTACTAGCGGGAGATACAATGAGCAGTTCTTC; CDR3aa: CASSFTSGRYNEQFF
j_gene: TRBJ2-7; d_gene: TRBD1; abundance: many; v_gene: TRBV3-1; len: 17; CDR3nt: TGTGCCAGCAGCCAACCCCAGGGCCAGGGGGCAACGAGCGAGCAGTACTTC; CDR3aa: CASSQPQGQGATSEQYF
j_gene: TRBJ2-1; d_gene: TRBD2; abundance: many; v_gene: TRBV20-1; len: 15; CDR3nt: TGCAGTGCTAGAGTAGCTAGCGGGGACTACAATGAGCAGTTCTTC; CDR3aa: CSARVASGDYNEQFF
j_gene: TRBJ2-7; d_gene: .; abundance: .; v_gene: TRBV20-1; len: 13; CDR3nt: TGCAGTGCTAGGGTTGACTATACATACGAGCAGTACTTC; CDR3aa: CSARVDYTYEQYF
j_gene: TRBJ2-7; d_gene: .; abundance: .; v_gene: TRBV6-1; len: 14; CDR3nt: TGTGCCAGCAGCCACGGACAGTGGAACTACGAGCAGTACTTC; CDR3aa: CASSHGQWNYEQYF
j_gene: TRBJ2-7; d_gene: .; abundance: many; v_gene: TRBV7-9; len: 15; CDR3nt: TGTGCCAGCAGCTTATTAGTGGGTCCGTCCTACGAGCAGTACTTC; CDR3aa: CASSLLVGPSYEQYF
j_gene: TRBJ2-1; d_gene: .; abundance: few; v_gene: TRBV6-5; len: 15; CDR3nt: TGTGCCAGCAGTTCGAGCGGCCACCCTAGAGATGAGCAGTTCTTC; CDR3aa: CASSSSGHPRDEQFF
j_gene: TRBJ2-7; d_gene: .; abundance: few; v_gene: TRBV2; len: 14; CDR3nt: TGTGCCAGCAGTGCCTACAGGTATGACTACGAGCAGTACTTC; CDR3aa: CASSAYRYDYEQYF
j_gene: TRBJ2-3; d_gene: .; abundance: .; v_gene: TRBV3-1; len: 14; CDR3nt: TGTGCCAGCAGCCCCCCCCGACAGACTCATACGCAGTATTTT; CDR3aa: CASSPPRQTHTQYF
j_gene: TRBJ2-1; d_gene: TRBD1; abundance: once; v_gene: TRBV9; len: 15; CDR3nt: TGTGCCAGCAGCGTAGCGGGGACAGCTGCAAATGAGCAGTTCTTC; CDR3aa: CASSVAGTAANEQFF
j_gene: TRBJ2-1; d_gene: TRBD2; abundance: .; v_gene: TRBV6-5; len: 12; CDR3nt: TGTGCCAGCAGTATAGCGGGAGACGAGCAGTTCTTC; CDR3aa: CASSIAGDEQFF
j_gene: TRBJ2-7; d_gene: TRBD1; abundance: many; v_gene: TRBV12-3/TRBV12-4; len: 15; CDR3nt: TGTGCCAGCAGTCGGGGACAGGGGTCACGAAACGAGCAGTACTTC; CDR3aa: CASSRGQGSRNEQYF
j_gene: TRBJ2-7; d_gene: .; abundance: many; v_gene: TRBV5-1; len: 12; CDR3nt: TGCGCCAGCAGCTCCTCAGGCGGCGAGCAGTACTTC; CDR3aa: CASSSSGGEQYF
j_gene: TRBJ2-7; d_gene: TRBD1; abundance: .; v_gene: TRBV27; len: 11; CDR3nt: TGTGCCAGCGGACAGGGCGGCGAGCAGTACTTC; CDR3aa: CASGQGGEQYF
j_gene: TRBJ2-4; d_gene: TRBD1; abundance: few; v_gene: TRBV27; len: 12; CDR3nt: TGTGCCAGCAGTTTGGACAGGGTTCTAGAGTACTTC; CDR3aa: CASSLDRVLEYF
j_gene: TRBJ2-7; d_gene: TRBD1; abundance: .; v_gene: TRBV9; len: 15; CDR3nt: TGTGCCAGCAGCGTAGAGACAGGGGTATTAGACGAGCAGTACTTC; CDR3aa: CASSVETGVLDEQYF
j_gene: TRBJ2-6; d_gene: .; abundance: .; v_gene: TRBV7-9; len: 16; CDR3nt: TGTGCCAGCAGCTTAATTCGGGCATCTGGGGCCAACTTCCTGACTTTC; CDR3aa: CASSLIRASGANFLTF
j_gene: TRBJ2-6; d_gene: .; abundance: .; v_gene: TRBV13; len: 17; CDR3nt: TGTGCCAGCAGCTTGGGACACGGGCCCCGTAGGTCCAACGTCCTGACTTTC; CDR3aa: CASSLGHGPRRSNVLTF
j_gene: TRBJ1-2; d_gene: TRBD1; abundance: few; v_gene: TRBV5-4; len: 19; CDR3nt: TGTGCCAGCAGCTTGTTAAGGACAGGCGGTGAAGGCGGGAGCTATGGCTACACCTTC; CDR3aa: CASSLLRTGGEGGSYGYTF
j_gene: TRBJ1-5; d_gene: .; abundance: few; v_gene: TRBV27; len: 12; CDR3nt: TGTGCCAGCGGGAGCGGTGTCACGACCCAGCATTTT; CDR3aa: CASGSGVTTQHF
j_gene: TRBJ1-1; d_gene: .; abundance: many; v_gene: TRBV6-2/TRBV6-3; len: 12; CDR3nt: TGTGCCAGCAGTTACTCGCGGGGTGAAGCTTTCTTT; CDR3aa: CASSYSRGEAFF
j_gene: TRBJ2-7; d_gene: .; abundance: .; v_gene: TRBV4-3; len: 15; CDR3nt: TGCGCCAGCAGCCAGGGACTCGACAGATCCTACGAGCAGTACTTC; CDR3aa: CASSQGLDRSYEQYF
j_gene: TRBJ2-7; d_gene: .; abundance: .; v_gene: TRBV27; len: 15; CDR3nt: TGTGCCAGCAGTTTAGAGGCAGGCCTTACCTACGAGCAGTACTTC; CDR3aa: CASSLEAGLTYEQYF
j_gene: TRBJ1-5; d_gene: .; abundance: few; v_gene: TRBV20-1; len: 16; CDR3nt: TGCAGTGCTAGAGACAAGGGGGGAAATAGCAATCAGCCCCAGCATTTT; CDR3aa: CSARDKGGNSNQPQHF
j_gene: TRBJ2-6; d_gene: .; abundance: .; v_gene: TRBV5-6; len: 16; CDR3nt: TGTGCCGGCAGCCCCTTTGGTGGCTCTGGGGCCAACGTCCTGACTTTC; CDR3aa: CAGSPFGGSGANVLTF
j_gene: TRBJ2-6; d_gene: TRBD1; abundance: many; v_gene: TRBV12-5; len: 15; CDR3nt: TGTGCTAGTGGCTCTAAGGGGGCCGGGGCCAACGTCCTGACTTTC; CDR3aa: CASGSKGAGANVLTF
j_gene: TRBJ1-4; d_gene: .; abundance: .; v_gene: TRBV28; len: 17; CDR3nt: TGTGCCAGCAGCCCGTCCACCAGGGAAACGACTAATGAAAAACTGTTTTTT; CDR3aa: CASSPSTRETTNEKLFF
j_gene: TRBJ2-1; d_gene: TRBD2; abundance: many; v_gene: TRBV9; len: 15; CDR3nt: TGTGCCAGCAGCGTGACGCGGGAGAGTTTCGATGAGCAGTTCTTC; CDR3aa: CASSVTRESFDEQFF
j_gene: TRBJ2-7; d_gene: .; abundance: few; v_gene: TRBV27; len: 11; CDR3nt: TGTGCCAGCAGGGTCGGGGGCGAGCAGTACTTC; CDR3aa: CASRVGGEQYF
j_gene: TRBJ1-1; d_gene: .; abundance: many; v_gene: TRBV2; len: 11; CDR3nt: TGTGCCAGCACCGAGCGGGTGAGAGCTTTCTTT; CDR3aa: CASTERVRAFF
j_gene: TRBJ2-1; d_gene: .; abundance: many; v_gene: TRBV15; len: 17; CDR3nt: TGTGCCACCAGCAGAGCTCACGAGGGCCTCTCCTACAATGAGCAGTTCTTC; CDR3aa: CATSRAHEGLSYNEQFF
j_gene: TRBJ2-6; d_gene: .; abundance: .; v_gene: TRBV11-2; len: 18; CDR3nt: TGTGCCAGCAGCTTAGAACAGGGCCCCTTCTCTGGGGCCAACGTCCTGACTTTC; CDR3aa: CASSLEQGPFSGANVLTF
j_gene: TRBJ2-5; d_gene: .; abundance: few; v_gene: TRBV19; len: 15; CDR3nt: TGTGCCAGTACCCCGGGATCCCAATCAGCCGAGACCCAGTACTTC; CDR3aa: CASTPGSQSAETQYF
j_gene: TRBJ2-7; d_gene: .; abundance: few; v_gene: TRBV14; len: 15; CDR3nt: TGTGCCAGCAGCCAAGATGAGGCATTACCGTACGAGCAGTACTTC; CDR3aa: CASSQDEALPYEQYF
j_gene: TRBJ2-1; d_gene: .; abundance: many; v_gene: TRBV7-9; len: 15; CDR3nt: TGTGCCAGCAGCTTAACCCCGGGACAACAGAATGAGCAGTTCTTC; CDR3aa: CASSLTPGQQNEQFF
j_gene: TRBJ1-4; d_gene: TRBD1; abundance: .; v_gene: TRBV12-3/TRBV12-4; len: 14; CDR3nt: TGTGCCAGCAGTTTCAGGGACAGGGGAGAAAAACTGTTTTTT; CDR3aa: CASSFRDRGEKLFF
j_gene: TRBJ1-1; d_gene: TRBD1; abundance: .; v_gene: TRBV5-5; len: 12; CDR3nt: TGTGCCAGCAGGCCCGGGACAGGGGAAGCTTTCTTT; CDR3aa: CASRPGTGEAFF
j_gene: TRBJ2-7; d_gene: TRBD2; abundance: few; v_gene: TRBV25-1; len: 14; CDR3nt: TGTGCCAGCAGGCGTAGCGGGAGCCAAGACGAGCAGTACTTC; CDR3aa: CASRRSGSQDEQYF
j_gene: TRBJ2-3; d_gene: TRBD2; abundance: .; v_gene: TRBV20-1; len: 17; CDR3nt: TGCAGTGCTAGCGGCCTAGTCGAGCGGGAGGCCACAGATACGCAGTATTTT; CDR3aa: CSASGLVEREATDTQYF
j_gene: TRBJ2-1; d_gene: TRBD1; abundance: .; v_gene: TRBV30; len: 14; CDR3nt: TGTGCCTGGAGTCCGACAGGGGGCGAAGAGGAGCAGTTCTTC; CDR3aa: CAWSPTGGEEEQFF
j_gene: TRBJ2-7; d_gene: .; abundance: few; v_gene: TRBV6-6; len: 13; CDR3nt: TGTGCCAGCAGTGGGACATTATCCTACGAGCAGTACTTC; CDR3aa: CASSGTLSYEQYF
j_gene: TRBJ2-3; d_gene: .; abundance: few; v_gene: TRBV29-1; len: 15; CDR3nt: TGCAGCGTTGTGGGGGTTTTAGCGAGCACAGATACGCAGTATTTT; CDR3aa: CSVVGVLASTDTQYF